These 26 T cell receptor beta chains were sequenced from one sample in a study of T cells in Graves' hyperthyroidism and ophthalmopathy. Authors of the study amplified TCR beta CDR3 regions from RNA transcripts. The HTBI set primed first-round TCR CDR3 RT-PCR. TCRdb independently ran MiXCR on the multiplex PCR reads; one entry per CDR3 protein. The sample contains some 350,000 distinct CDR3 sequences, approximately 15% of which appear only once. Sample: blood. These receptors were taken from a woman aged 18-30 years with Graves' hyperthyroidism that later progressed to Graves' ophthalmopathy.

This clonotype was observed many times. V gene TRBV2 combines with J gene TRBJ2-7, with D uncertain. The V end lost 2 bases, the J end lost 1 base, and 3 bases lay between the germline ends. The CDR3 extends over 12 amino acids. Germline CDR1 SNHLY, CDR2 FYNNEI. DNA of the CDR3: TGTGCCAGCAGTGAACTATCCTACGAGCAGTACTTC. It is translated as CASSELSYEQYF.

This clonotype was observed many times. The J gene is TRBJ2-5, the V gene TRBV11-2; 9 nucleotides match TRBD2. This CDR3 has 15 amino acids. CDR1 SGHAT and CDR2 FQNNGV come from the germline V gene. Germline trimming cut 6 bases from V and 2 bases from J; bases unmatched to any gene: 7. CDR3 DNA sequence: TGTGCCAGCAGGCGGATTAGCGGGAGTCAAGAGACCCAGTACTTC. Protein sequence: CASRRISGSQETQYF.

This clonotype was seen a few times. J is TRBJ2-2 and V is TRBV6-2 or TRBV6-3, with unresolved D. The CDR3 runs 15 residues. Germline CDR1 MNHEY, CDR2 SVGEGT. The germline V and J ends were trimmed by 0 bases and 0 bases, with 5 bases remaining between them. The CDR3 sequence: CASSYSPSNTGELFF. CDR3 bases: TGTGCCAGCAGTTACTCGCCCTCGAACACCGGGGAGCTGTTTTTT.

The V call is TRBV10-3, the J call TRBJ1-2; TRBD1 matches at 7 bases. The CDR3 sequence is 13 residues long. Germline V CDR1 and CDR2: ENHRY, SYGVKD. V lost 10 bases to trimming and J lost 2 bases; unmatched junction nucleotides: 7. CDR3 sequence reads: CATRQGTNYGYTF. Written as DNA, the CDR3 is TGTGCCACCAGACAGGGAACGAACTATGGCTACACCTTC.

This clonotype is a singleton in its sample. This sequence joins TRBV27 and TRBJ2-1, with 16 nucleotides matching TRBD2. Germline V CDR1 and CDR2: MNHEY, SMNVEV (reference sequence). There are 22 residues in the CDR3. V shed 9 bases and J 1 base; nucleotides not matched to a gene: 21. The CDR3 spells CASAWGLAGGYRIRKSYNEQFF. CDR3 in DNA: TGTGCCAGTGCATGGGGACTAGCGGGAGGGTATCGAATAAGGAAGTCCTACAATGAGCAGTTCTTC.

This clonotype was detected only a few times. The CDR3 loop reads CASSLDISYTGELFF. CDR3 DNA: TGTGCCAGCAGCTTAGATATCAGCTACACCGGGGAGCTGTTTTTT. V and J are TRBV7-2 and TRBJ2-2; D call uncertain. Germline V lookup: CDR1 SGHTA, CDR2 FQGNSA. With 1 base removed from V and 3 bases from J, the gap between germline ends came to 9 bases. This CDR3 contains 15 residues.

The sample holds many counts of this clonotype. This chain uses TRBV20-1 with TRBJ2-5; 7 bases match TRBD2. The trim removed 3 bases at V and 6 bases at J, leaving 7 bases unmatched. Per germline, CDR1 DFQATT and CDR2 SNEGSKA (reference sequence). The CDR3 extends over 13 amino acids. Here the CDR3 DNA reads TGCAGTGCTAGGAGACTAGCTGGGCAGACCCAGTACTTC. This codes for CSARRLAGQTQYF.

This clonotype was counted ten times or more. The genes are TRBV13 and TRBJ2-5; D is uncertain. V lost 0 bases and J lost 5, with 13 bases in between. The CDR3 is 15 residues long. Germline V gene lookup returns CDR1 PRHDT and CDR2 FYEKMQ (reference sequence). The CDR3 bases are TGTGCCAGCAGCTTAGGGTCCAGGAATTTGGAGACCCAGTACTTC. Amino acid sequence: CASSLGSRNLETQYF.

This clonotype occurred many times. This chain joins TRBV7-9 and TRBJ2-7; 9 nucleotides agree with TRBD1. Germline CDR1 SEHNR, CDR2 FQNEAQ (reference sequence). V shed 4 bases, J shed 8 bases, and the junction held 9 bases outside the gene matches. The CDR3 has 14 residues. The CDR3 nucleotides are TGTGCCAGCAGCTCGCCGGACAGGGGTAACAAGCAGTACTTC. It is translated as CASSSPDRGNKQYF.

V gene TRBV28 combines with J gene TRBJ2-5, with 7 bases that match TRBD1. Germline CDR1 is MDHEN and CDR2 is SYDVKM. There are 15 residues in the CDR3. V trimming: 6 bases; J trimming: 5 bases; junction bases outside the gene matches: 12. CDR3 DNA: TGTGCCAGCAGCAAGTTTATAGGGACAGAGGAGACCCAGTACTTC. This gives the protein CASSKFIGTEETQYF.

There are a few counts of this clonotype. The J gene is TRBJ2-2, the V gene TRBV20-1; no firm D call. This CDR3 comprises 14 residues. The germline V gene encodes CDR1 DFQATT and CDR2 SNEGSKA (reference sequence). Trimming cost V 1 base and J 1 base, with 7 bases left between them. CDR3 DNA: TGCAGTGCTAGAGGGTTGGGGAACACCGGGGAGCTGTTTTTT. Its protein is CSARGLGNTGELFF.

This clonotype came up many times. The V and J genes are TRBV28 and TRBJ2-7, with D perhaps TRBD1 or TRBD2 (5 bases each). V dropped 5 bases and J dropped 2 bases, with 10 bases sitting between them. Germline lookup yields CDR1 MDHEN and CDR2 SYDVKM. The CDR3 totals 13 residues. In DNA form, the CDR3 reads TGTGCCAGCAGTGGGGTGGGGGCCTACGAGCAGTACTTC. This codes for CASSGVGAYEQYF.

J is TRBJ2-3 and V is TRBV24-1; 9 nucleotides agree with TRBD2. Germline lookup yields CDR1 KGHDR and CDR2 SFDVKD. With V trimmed by 1 base and J by 2 bases, 6 bases remained unmatched. The CDR3 contains 17 residues. The CDR3 nucleotides read TGTGCCACCAGTGATTTCGGGCGGGGGGGCTTCACAGATACGCAGTATTTT. Protein: CATSDFGRGGFTDTQYF.

Turning to this clonotype: A much bigger clone sits one base away, suggesting this may be a read error. The chain combines TRBV28 with TRBJ2-7, with D unclear. Per the germline V gene, CDR1 is MDHEN and CDR2 is SYDVKM. The CDR3 totals 16 residues. The CDR3 protein is CASTRDQMGFSYKQYF. In DNA form, the CDR3 reads TGTGCCAGCACCCGAGATCAGATGGGGTTCTCCTACAAGCAGTACTTC.

This chain joins TRBV19 and TRBJ1-3, with D hard to call. This CDR3 contains 14 residues. Germline-derived CDR1 and CDR2 are LNHDA and SQIVND (reference sequence). V lost 11 bases and J 0 bases, leaving 14 bases between the germline ends. The CDR3 nucleotides are TGTGCCTCAAGTAGAGGCCGCTCTGGAAACACCATATATTTT. It translates to CASSRGRSGNTIYF.

The genes are TRBV12-3 or TRBV12-4 and TRBJ1-1; D is uncertain. The CDR3 loop spans 12 amino acids. V lost 6 bases and J lost 6, with 11 bases in between. In DNA, the CDR3 is TGTGCCAGCAGCTATGGACTATCTGAAGCTTTCTTT. It yields the protein CASSYGLSEAFF.

This clonotype was counted many times. The V call is TRBV6-1, the J call TRBJ2-1; 11 nucleotides align to TRBD2. The CDR3 length is 16 residues. In germline, CDR1 is MNHNS, CDR2 SASEGT. Trimming removed 5 bases from V and 1 base from J; junction bases left unmatched: 4. CDR3 in amino acids: CASSSRLAGSYNEQFF. The CDR3 DNA reads as TGTGCCAGCAGTTCGCGACTAGCGGGATCCTACAATGAGCAGTTCTTC.

This clonotype came up many times. CDR3 nucleotide sequence: TGTGCCAGCAGCGAGGGAATCGAATACGAGCAGTACTTC. Translation: CASSEGIEYEQYF. This sequence joins TRBV27 and TRBJ2-7; the D gene is possibly TRBD2 (5 bases). Trimming shortened V by 6 bases and J by 4 bases, and 13 bases separated the two germline ends. Per germline, CDR1 MNHEY and CDR2 SMNVEV (reference sequence). The CDR3 has 13 residues.

This clonotype was seen ten or more times. This chain joins TRBV11-2 and TRBJ1-2, with D tentatively TRBD1 (6 bases). CDR1 is SGHAT, CDR2 FQNNGV, per germline. V lost 0 bases and J lost 8, with 22 bases in between. This CDR3 is built from 17 residues. CDR3 nucleotides: TGTGCCAGCAGCTTAGATCCAATCTCGGGGGCTAACTGGGGCTACACCTTC. Translated: CASSLDPISGANWGYTF.

This clonotype was detected a few times. The V gene is TRBV5-4, the J gene TRBJ2-3; the D is unclear. Germline-derived CDR1 and CDR2 are SGHNT and YYREEE (reference sequence). This CDR3 comprises 14 residues. Trimming took off 0 bases at V and 2 bases at J, with 7 bases between the two ends. CDR3: CASSLVSSTDTQYF. CDR3 in DNA: TGTGCCAGCAGCTTGGTGTCCTCCACAGATACGCAGTATTTT.

At least ten counts were recorded for this clonotype. The chain joins TRBV20-1 to TRBJ2-3; 7 bases match TRBD1. This CDR3 is built from 15 residues. Germline CDR1 is DFQATT and CDR2 is SNEGSKA (reference sequence). The V gene end was trimmed by 4 bases and the J gene end by 3 bases; junction bases not matched to a gene: 10. The CDR3 DNA is TGCAGTGCTAACGACGGACAGGAGTTTACAGATACGCAGTATTTT. This sequence encodes CSANDGQEFTDTQYF.

This clonotype was counted ten times or more. This sequence joins TRBV6-1 and TRBJ1-2; possibly TRBD1 for D (5 bases). Germline assignment: CDR1 MNHNS and CDR2 SASEGT. The ends were cut back, 5 bases at V and 4 bases at J, with 17 bases in the middle. The CDR3 extends over 15 amino acids. The CDR3 region is CASSYMAGPFYGYTF. As DNA, the CDR3 is TGTGCCAGCAGTTATATGGCAGGGCCTTTCTATGGCTACACCTTC.

This clonotype came up a few times. The V call is TRBV7-9, the J call TRBJ2-1; no reliable D call. The CDR3 runs 14 residues. V lost 0 bases, J lost 5 bases, and 8 bases lay in between. Germline V CDR1 and CDR2: SEHNR, FQNEAQ (reference sequence). The DNA of the CDR3 is TGTGCCAGCAGCTTAGCCCCAGTGCACAATGAGCAGTTCTTC. Encoded protein: CASSLAPVHNEQFF.

V and J are TRBV14 and TRBJ2-4; no clear D. Deletions cut 0 bases from V and 6 bases from J, with 12 bases between. The CDR3 contains 15 residues. Germline V lookup: CDR1 SGHDN, CDR2 FVKESK. CDR3 coding DNA: TGTGCCAGCAGCCAAGACATTAACGTGGGAAACATTCAGTACTTC. Translated, it gives CASSQDINVGNIQYF. The full variable domain, completed using reference TRBV14 and TRBJ2-4, is EAGVTQFPSHSVIEKGQTVTLRCDPISGHDNLYWYRRVMGKEIKFLLHFVKESKQDESGMPNNRFLAERTGGTYSTLKVQPAELEDSGVYFCASSQDINVGNIQYFGAGTRLSVL.

This clonotype was counted at least ten times. The genes are TRBV20-1 and TRBJ1-2, with D maybe TRBD1 (5 bases). V dropped 1 base and J dropped 4 bases, with 13 bases sitting between them. CDR1 is DFQATT, CDR2 SNEGSKA, per germline (reference sequence). The CDR3 runs 14 residues. As DNA, the CDR3 is TGCAGTGCTAGAGTGAGGCAGGGAGGCTATGGCTACACCTTC. Its translation: CSARVRQGGYGYTF.

The chain couples TRBV19 to TRBJ2-1, with D perhaps matching TRBD1 (5 bases). In germline, CDR1 is LNHDA, CDR2 SQIVND (reference sequence). The CDR3 spans 15 residues. V was shortened by 3 bases and J by 2 bases, with 11 bases between the two germline ends. CDR3 residues: CASSIPQGPYNEQFF. The CDR3 DNA follows: TGTGCCAGTAGTATCCCCCAGGGCCCCTACAATGAGCAGTTCTTC.